This T cell receptor (beta chain) appears in the sequencing data of a study of T cell responses to AZD1222 COVID-19 vaccine. Study summary: Doses given second, at about 4 or about 12 weeks, were pooled.

As for this clone: Antigen: not known.

Assay used: immunoSEQ multiplex PCR; TCRdb lists only in-frame clones, some missing. This sample yields about 99,000 clones, of which roughly 90% are seen a single time; 2.5% to 3.5% belongs to the top ten. Findings and limits, study-wide: Nearly half of the spike-specific TCRs reportedly recognize variant regions that carry no mutations.

The sequence derives from an adult in good health. Here the sequenced sample was peripheral blood, taken on day 0 of AZD1222 vaccination.

The chain's CDR3 is CASSQLEAFF. CDR3 coding DNA: TGTGCCAGCAGTCAACTTGAAGCTTTCTTT. This chain joins TRBV7-9 and TRBJ1-1; D unresolved. Trimming cost V 6 bases and J 7 bases, with 6 bases left between them. The CDR3 sequence is 10 residues long. Germline CDR1 is SEHNR and CDR2 is FQNEAQ (reference sequence).